Listed below are T cell receptor beta chains from one sample, sequenced in a study of glioma-infiltrating T cells. TCRdb reprocessed the multiplex PCR reads via MiXCR and lists one record per CDR3 protein. This table holds 400,000 or so distinct CDR3 sequences, roughly 41% found once. The sample consisted of glioma tissue, nonneoplastic brain tissue, or PBMCs (not recorded which). Receptor source: a human donor with low-grade glioma or glioblastoma, undergoing nonglioma brain surgery, or in good health (not recorded which). Both conserved end residues are part of each CDR3. Each record gives: V gene, D gene, J gene, clone size, CDR3 length, CDR3 protein. D genes are given only for firm matches. Rows give clone size only sometimes, using once, few, many, or a class for an expanded clone.

v_gene: TRBV6-1
d_gene: -
j_gene: TRBJ2-1
abundance: many
len: 16
CDR3aa: CASSLQETENYNEQFF

v_gene: TRBV20-1
d_gene: TRBD2
j_gene: TRBJ2-7
abundance: -
len: 13
CDR3aa: CSGSGTSSYEQYF

v_gene: TRBV6-6
d_gene: -
j_gene: TRBJ2-5
abundance: -
len: 13
CDR3aa: CASSYEFWGAQYF

v_gene: TRBV20-1
d_gene: TRBD1
j_gene: TRBJ2-7
abundance: many
len: 14
CDR3aa: CSATDRGRVYEQYF

v_gene: TRBV27
d_gene: -
j_gene: TRBJ2-2
abundance: -
len: 16
CDR3aa: CASRYLTFANTGELFF

v_gene: TRBV9
d_gene: -
j_gene: TRBJ2-7
abundance: -
len: 18
CDR3aa: CASSERRIMRGASYEQYF

v_gene: TRBV28
d_gene: TRBD1
j_gene: TRBJ1-3
abundance: -
len: 16
CDR3aa: CASSSPGQGRGNTIYF

v_gene: TRBV27
d_gene: -
j_gene: TRBJ2-7
abundance: -
len: 16
CDR3aa: CASRTIWGTRINEQYF

v_gene: TRBV15
d_gene: -
j_gene: TRBJ1-1
abundance: -
len: 16
CDR3aa: CATSRDWIRENTGAFF

v_gene: TRBV20-1
d_gene: TRBD2
j_gene: TRBJ2-1
abundance: many
len: 14
CDR3aa: CSAQKPSGDNEQFF

v_gene: TRBV7-9
d_gene: -
j_gene: TRBJ2-3
abundance: -
len: 14
CDR3aa: CASTHPFGEDTQYF

v_gene: TRBV20-1
d_gene: TRBD2
j_gene: TRBJ2-1
abundance: -
len: 15
CDR3aa: CNARRVSGGYNEQFF

v_gene: TRBV6-5
d_gene: -
j_gene: TRBJ2-1
abundance: few
len: 13
CDR3aa: CASSYGTYNEQFF

v_gene: TRBV6-9
d_gene: TRBD2
j_gene: TRBJ2-3
abundance: -
len: 15
CDR3aa: CASSGGADSTDTQYF

v_gene: TRBV7-9
d_gene: -
j_gene: TRBJ2-1
abundance: -
len: 14
CDR3aa: CASSLALGLPEQFF

v_gene: TRBV28
d_gene: -
j_gene: TRBJ1-5
abundance: few
len: 12
CDR3aa: CASSFVGQPQHF

v_gene: TRBV20-1
d_gene: -
j_gene: TRBJ1-1
abundance: many
len: 14
CDR3aa: CSATFGGPSTEAFF

v_gene: TRBV6-2/TRBV6-3
d_gene: -
j_gene: TRBJ2-2
abundance: once
len: 14
CDR3aa: CVSSYSGGTGELFF

v_gene: TRBV7-2
d_gene: -
j_gene: TRBJ2-4
abundance: few
len: 12
CDR3aa: CASTRLGDIQYF

v_gene: TRBV28
d_gene: -
j_gene: TRBJ2-7
abundance: -
len: 15
CDR3aa: CASSLVPGTPREQYF

v_gene: TRBV12-3/TRBV12-4
d_gene: -
j_gene: TRBJ1-3
abundance: -
len: 16
CDR3aa: CASSSIAGTTGNTIYF

v_gene: TRBV11-2
d_gene: TRBD2
j_gene: TRBJ2-2
abundance: -
len: 18
CDR3aa: CASSYDMSAGVNTGELFF

v_gene: TRBV20-1
d_gene: TRBD1
j_gene: TRBJ2-7
abundance: -
len: 15
CDR3aa: CSARDGTGRPYEQYF

v_gene: TRBV7-2
d_gene: -
j_gene: TRBJ2-3
abundance: -
len: 15
CDR3aa: CASSLAPYGADTQYF